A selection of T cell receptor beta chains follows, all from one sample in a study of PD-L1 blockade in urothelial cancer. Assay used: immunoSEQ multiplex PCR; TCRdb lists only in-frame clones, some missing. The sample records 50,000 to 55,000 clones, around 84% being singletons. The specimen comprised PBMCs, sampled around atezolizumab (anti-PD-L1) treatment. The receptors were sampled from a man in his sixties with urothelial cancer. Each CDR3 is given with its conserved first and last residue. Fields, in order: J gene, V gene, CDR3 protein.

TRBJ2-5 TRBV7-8 CASRRGPFQETQYF
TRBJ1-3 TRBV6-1 CASIDPGQGSGNTIYF
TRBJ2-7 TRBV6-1 CASSESWGAGEQYF
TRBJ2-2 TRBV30 CAWRAANTGELFF
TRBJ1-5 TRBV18 CASSPDRGSNQPQHF
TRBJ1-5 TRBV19 CASSPGQPGGHQPQHF
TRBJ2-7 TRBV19 CASSVDRARSYEQYF
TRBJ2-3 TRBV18 CASSASQGTGPDTQYF
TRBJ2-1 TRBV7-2 CASSTGTGSSYNEQFF
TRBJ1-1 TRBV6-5 CASSFGQVNTEAFF
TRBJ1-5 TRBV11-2 CASSLIIDQPQHF
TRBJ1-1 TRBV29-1 CSALQTNTEAFF
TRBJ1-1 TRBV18 CASSLETGSRTEAFF
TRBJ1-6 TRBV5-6 CASSPRWGQGSPLHF
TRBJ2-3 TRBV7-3 CASSLLAGGPSTDTQYF
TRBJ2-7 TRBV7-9 CASSSLLQGVEQYF
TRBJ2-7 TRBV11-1 CASSLASRGRRDYEQYF